The clone carrying this T cell receptor (beta chain) was counted many times. Its matching antigen is unknown. These data originate in a study of blood T cells in healthy people across ages. Looking at the study overall: Per every two T cells, about one barcoded beta molecule was captured by template switching. Study-wide results and caveats: Per-million-T-cell TCR beta diversity fell roughly linearly with age.

A second 7 to 11 cycle PCR used barcoded and J-beta primers. Each cDNA was tagged by a template-switch adaptor containing 12 random nucleotides. TCRdb itself ran the 5' RACE reads through MiXCR, one entry per CDR3 protein. The sample has some 1.4 million distinct CDR3 sequences; approximately 40% are singletons. This CDR3 is 15 amino acids long. V lost 2 bases, J lost 0 bases, and 9 bases lay in between. The germline CDR1 and CDR2 sequences are SGHTA and FQGTGA. This TCR derives from a woman aged 18-35 years in good health. Specimen: blood. The genes are TRBV7-3 and TRBJ2-3; no reliable D call. The CDR3 DNA reads as TGTGCCAGCAGCTTACGGGTTGGTAGCACAGATACGCAGTATTTT. This codes for CASSLRVGSTDTQYF.